One sample yielded the 5 T cell receptor beta chains listed below, sequenced in a study of T-cell memory formation after mild COVID-19. MiXCR, applied by TCRdb to the 5' RACE reads, yields one record per CDR3 protein. The sample consists of approximately 150,000 distinct CDR3 sequences, less than 20% of them appearing once. Sequences were obtained from PBMCs or a T cell subset sorted from them (not recorded which). The receptors shown here come from an adult woman who had mild COVID-19 (a few samples of this study predate the infection). Cell type and time point are not known.

This chain links TRBV7-9 with TRBJ2-3; 10 bases agree with TRBD2. CDR1 is SEHNR and CDR2 is FQNEAQ in the germline V gene (reference sequence). The J segment lost 2 bases and the V segment lost 5 bases, leaving 7 bases of the junction unmatched. This CDR3 spans 16 amino acids. CDR3 residues: CASSGRTSGPTDTQYF. The CDR3 DNA is TGTGCCAGCAGCGGACGGACTAGCGGCCCCACAGATACGCAGTATTTT.

V and J are TRBV5-4 and TRBJ2-3, with TRBD1 identical over 11 bases. J lost 3 bases, V lost 2 bases, and 2 bases had no gene match. The CDR3 is made up of 15 amino acids. Germline CDR1 SGHNT, CDR2 YYREEE (reference sequence). The DNA for the CDR3 is TGTGCCAGCAGCTTAGGGGACAGGGGGACAGATACGCAGTATTTT. It specifies CASSLGDRGTDTQYF.

This clonotype was detected only a few times. The genes are TRBV12-3 or TRBV12-4 and TRBJ1-5, with 7 bases matching TRBD1. Germline trimming cut 4 bases from V and 6 bases from J; bases unmatched to any gene: 6. The length of the CDR3 is 14 residues. The CDR3 region is CASSSYRGGQPQHF. CDR3 DNA sequence: TGTGCCAGCAGTTCGTACAGGGGAGGTCAGCCCCAGCATTTT.

The chain employs TRBV5-1 and TRBJ1-1; maybe TRBD1 (5 bases). CDR3 length: 15 amino acids. V was trimmed by 2 bases and J by 6 bases, leaving 17 bases between them. The germline V gene has CDR1 SGHRS and CDR2 YFSETQ. The CDR3 DNA reads as TGCGCCAGCAGCTTTGATTCAGGGTCGTTCGCTGAAGCTTTCTTT. It specifies CASSFDSGSFAEAFF.

This clonotype was counted a few times. The chain recombines TRBV2 with TRBJ2-5, with TRBD2 matching over 10 bases. V was pared by 8 bases and J by 0 bases, with 6 bases of the junction left unmatched. The CDR3 covers 15 residues. Germline V gene sequence: CDR1 SNHLY, CDR2 FYNNEI. CDR3 protein: CASQRTSGYQETQYF. In nucleotides, the CDR3 is TGTGCCAGCCAGAGGACTAGCGGTTACCAAGAGACCCAGTACTTC.